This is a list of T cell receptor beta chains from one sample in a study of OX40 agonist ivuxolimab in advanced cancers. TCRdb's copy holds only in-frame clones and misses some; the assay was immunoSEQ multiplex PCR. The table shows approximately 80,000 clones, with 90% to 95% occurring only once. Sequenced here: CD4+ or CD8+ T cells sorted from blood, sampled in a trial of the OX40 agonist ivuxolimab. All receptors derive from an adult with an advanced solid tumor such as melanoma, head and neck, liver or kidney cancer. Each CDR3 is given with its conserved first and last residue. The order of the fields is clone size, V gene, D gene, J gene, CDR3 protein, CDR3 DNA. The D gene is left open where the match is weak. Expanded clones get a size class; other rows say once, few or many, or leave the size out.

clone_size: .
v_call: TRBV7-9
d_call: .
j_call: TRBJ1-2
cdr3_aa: CASSLGAGIDGYTF
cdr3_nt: TGTGCCAGCAGCCTAGGGGCGGGGATCGATGGCTACACCTTC

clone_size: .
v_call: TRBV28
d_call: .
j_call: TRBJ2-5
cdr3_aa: CASSFWQGFQETQYF
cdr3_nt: TGTGCCAGCAGTTTTTGGCAGGGGTTCCAAGAGACCCAGTACTTC

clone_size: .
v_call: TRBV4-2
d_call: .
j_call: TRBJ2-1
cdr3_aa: CASSQDEGRPYNEQFF
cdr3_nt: TGTGCCAGCAGCCAAGATGAGGGGCGGCCGTACAATGAGCAGTTCTTC

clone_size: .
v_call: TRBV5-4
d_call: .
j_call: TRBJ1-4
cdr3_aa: CASSLDATNEKLFF
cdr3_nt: TGTGCCAGCAGCTTGGACGCAACTAATGAAAAACTGTTTTTT

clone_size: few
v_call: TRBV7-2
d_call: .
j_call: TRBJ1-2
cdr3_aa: CASGQYGYTF
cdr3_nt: TGTGCCAGCGGACAGTATGGCTACACCTTC

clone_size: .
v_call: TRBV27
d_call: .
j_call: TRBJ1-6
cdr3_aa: CASSSSNNSPLHF
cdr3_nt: TGTGCCAGCAGTTCGTCCAATAATTCACCCCTCCACTTT

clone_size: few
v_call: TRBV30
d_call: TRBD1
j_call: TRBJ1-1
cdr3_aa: CAWRGQHTEAFF
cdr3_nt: TGTGCCTGGAGGGGACAGCACACTGAAGCTTTCTTT

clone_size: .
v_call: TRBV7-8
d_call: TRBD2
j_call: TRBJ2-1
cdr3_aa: CASSLAPMGLDHNEQFF
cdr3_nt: TGTGCCAGCAGCTTAGCTCCGATGGGACTAGACCACAATGAGCAGTTCTTC

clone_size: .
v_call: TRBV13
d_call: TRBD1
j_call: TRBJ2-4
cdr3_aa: CASSRQGSQYF
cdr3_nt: TGTGCCAGCAGCCGACAGGGTAGTCAGTACTTC

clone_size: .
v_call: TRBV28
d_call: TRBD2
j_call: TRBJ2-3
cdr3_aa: CASSLGSGRPRGTQYF
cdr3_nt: TGTGCCAGCAGTTTAGGGAGCGGGAGACCCCGTGGTACGCAGTATTTT

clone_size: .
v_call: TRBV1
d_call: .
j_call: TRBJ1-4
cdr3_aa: CTSSPGQINEKLFF
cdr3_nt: TGCACCAGCAGCCCCGGACAGATTAATGAAAAACTGTTTTTT

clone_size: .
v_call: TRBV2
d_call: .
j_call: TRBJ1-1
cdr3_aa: CASSVNTEAFF
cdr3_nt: TGTGCCAGCAGTGTCAACACTGAAGCTTTCTTT

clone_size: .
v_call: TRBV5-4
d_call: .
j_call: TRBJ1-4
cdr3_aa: CASSLSGEKLFF
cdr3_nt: TGTGCCAGCAGCCTATCGGGTGAAAAACTGTTTTTT

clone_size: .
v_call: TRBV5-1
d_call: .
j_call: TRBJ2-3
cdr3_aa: CASSLVGSLTDTQYF
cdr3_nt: TGCGCCAGCAGCTTGGTGGGGAGCCTCACAGATACGCAGTATTTT

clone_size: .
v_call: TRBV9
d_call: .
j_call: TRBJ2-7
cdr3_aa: CASSVGWAGDRHEQYF
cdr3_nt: TGTGCCAGCAGCGTAGGGTGGGCAGGGGATCGCCACGAGCAGTACTTC

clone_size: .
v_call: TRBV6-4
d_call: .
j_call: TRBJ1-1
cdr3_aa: CASRWDLNTEAFF
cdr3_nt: TGTGCCAGCCGATGGGACCTGAACACTGAAGCTTTCTTT

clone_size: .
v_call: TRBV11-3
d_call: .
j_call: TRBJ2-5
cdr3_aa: CASSLVRGSQTQYF
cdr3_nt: TGTGCCAGCAGCTTAGTTCGGGGGTCACAGACCCAGTACTTC

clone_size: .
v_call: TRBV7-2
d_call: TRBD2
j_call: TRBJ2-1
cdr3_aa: CASSLSSGGYHNEQFF
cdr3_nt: TGTGCCAGCAGCTTATCTAGCGGGGGTTACCACAATGAGCAGTTCTTC

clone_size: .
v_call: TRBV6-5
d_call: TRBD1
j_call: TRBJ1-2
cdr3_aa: CASIDRGHGYTF
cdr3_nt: TGTGCCAGCATTGACAGGGGGCATGGCTACACCTTC

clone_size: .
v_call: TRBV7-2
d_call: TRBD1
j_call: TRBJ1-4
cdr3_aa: CASSFNGQGSEKLFF
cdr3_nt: TGTGCCAGCAGCTTTAATGGACAGGGAAGTGAAAAACTGTTTTTT

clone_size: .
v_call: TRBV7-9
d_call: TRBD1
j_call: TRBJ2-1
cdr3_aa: CASSLLGGYYNEQFF
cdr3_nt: TGTGCCAGCAGCTTATTAGGGGGCTATTACAATGAGCAGTTCTTC

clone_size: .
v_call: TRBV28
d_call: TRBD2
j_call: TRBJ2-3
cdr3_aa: CASIAGGSTDTQYF
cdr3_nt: TGTGCCAGCATCGCGGGGGGAAGCACAGATACGCAGTATTTT

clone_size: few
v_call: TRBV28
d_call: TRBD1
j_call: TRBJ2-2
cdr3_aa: CASSGGQTGELFF
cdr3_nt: TGTGCCAGCAGTGGGGGACAGACCGGGGAGCTGTTTTTT

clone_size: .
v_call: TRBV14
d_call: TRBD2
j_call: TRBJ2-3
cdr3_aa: CASSHLSGTSGGGATDTQYF
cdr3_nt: TGTGCCAGCAGCCACCTTTCCGGGACTAGCGGGGGTGGGGCCACAGATACGCAGTATTTT

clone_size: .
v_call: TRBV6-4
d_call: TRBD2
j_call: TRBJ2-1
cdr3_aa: CASSGVTLAGVSPINEQFF
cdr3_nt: TGTGCCAGCAGTGGCGTCACACTAGCGGGGGTTTCGCCAATCAATGAGCAGTTCTTC